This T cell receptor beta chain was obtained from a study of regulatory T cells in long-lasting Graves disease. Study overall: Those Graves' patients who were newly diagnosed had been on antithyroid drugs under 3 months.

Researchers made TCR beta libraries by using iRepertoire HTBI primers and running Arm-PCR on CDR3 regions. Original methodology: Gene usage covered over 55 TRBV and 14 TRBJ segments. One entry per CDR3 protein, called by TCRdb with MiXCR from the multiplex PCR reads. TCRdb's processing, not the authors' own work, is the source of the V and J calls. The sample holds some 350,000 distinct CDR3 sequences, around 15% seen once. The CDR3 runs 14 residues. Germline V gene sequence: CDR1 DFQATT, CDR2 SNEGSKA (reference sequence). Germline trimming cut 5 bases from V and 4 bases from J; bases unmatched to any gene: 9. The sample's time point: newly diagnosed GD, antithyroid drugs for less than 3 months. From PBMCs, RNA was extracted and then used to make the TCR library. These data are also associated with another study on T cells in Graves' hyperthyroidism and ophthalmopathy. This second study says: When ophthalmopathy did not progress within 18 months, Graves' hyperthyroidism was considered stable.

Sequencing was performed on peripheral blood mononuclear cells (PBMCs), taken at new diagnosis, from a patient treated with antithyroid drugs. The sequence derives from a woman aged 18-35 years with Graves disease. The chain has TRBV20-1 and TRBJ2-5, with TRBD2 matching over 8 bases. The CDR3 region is CSAPRSGGPETQYF. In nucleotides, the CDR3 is TGCAGTGCTCCCAGGAGCGGGGGCCCAGAGACCCAGTACTTC.